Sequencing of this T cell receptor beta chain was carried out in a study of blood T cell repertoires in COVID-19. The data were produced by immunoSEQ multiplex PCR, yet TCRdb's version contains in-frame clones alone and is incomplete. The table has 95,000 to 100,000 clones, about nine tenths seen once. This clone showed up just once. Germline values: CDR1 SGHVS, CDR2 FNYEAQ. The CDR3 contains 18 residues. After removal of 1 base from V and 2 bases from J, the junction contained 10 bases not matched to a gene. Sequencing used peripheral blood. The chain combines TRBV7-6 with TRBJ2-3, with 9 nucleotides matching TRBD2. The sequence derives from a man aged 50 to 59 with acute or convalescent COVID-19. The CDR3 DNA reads TGTGCCAGCAGCTTAGGGGCGGCGGGGGGGCCTATCACAGATACGCAGTATTTT. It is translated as CASSLGAAGGPITDTQYF. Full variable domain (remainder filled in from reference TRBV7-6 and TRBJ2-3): GAGVSQSPRYKVTKRGQDVALRCDPISGHVSLYWYRQALGQGPEFLTYFNYEAQQDKSGLPNDRFSAERPEGSISTLTIQRTEQRDSAMYRCASSLGAAGGPITDTQYFGPGTRLTVL.